One sample yielded the 13 T cell receptor beta chains listed below, sequenced in a study of cytomegalovirus exposure and HLA in healthy donors. A multiplex PCR was run with 60 Vbeta primers and 13 Jbeta primers. The repertoire was sequenced with immunoSEQ multiplex PCR; TCRdb's copy has only in-frame clones and lacks some. The sample holds around 180,000 clones, about 90% seen once. Source material: PBMCs. Receptors originate from a girl less than two years old in good health and CMV-seronegative.

The table lists this clone with a count of one. The rearrangement links TRBV7-6 to TRBJ2-7; D not certain. The CDR3 runs to 14 residues. The germline CDR1 and CDR2 sequences are SGHVS and FNYEAQ. The V end lost 0 bases, the J end lost 7 bases, and 13 bases lay between the germline ends. The CDR3 DNA is TGTGCCAGCAGCTTAGCCCCTTCTTCACGGGAGCAGTACTTC. As protein: CASSLAPSSREQYF.

V gene TRBV27 combines with J gene TRBJ2-3; 7 bases map to TRBD2. CDR1 MNHEY and CDR2 SMNVEV come from the germline V gene (reference sequence). With V trimmed by 5 bases and J by 8 bases, 13 bases remained unmatched. This CDR3 comprises 15 residues. The CDR3, as DNA: TGTGCCAGCAGTCCCCCGGGATCGTGGGGGGGTACGCAGTATTTT. Its translation: CASSPPGSWGGTQYF.

This clone has only one observation. V usage is TRBV10-3 and J usage is TRBJ1-1; D perhaps matches TRBD1 (5 bases). The ends were cut back, 8 bases at V and 5 bases at J, with 12 bases in the middle. Germline CDR1 ENHRY, CDR2 SYGVKD. This CDR3 is 12 amino acids long. The CDR3 DNA follows: TGTGCCATCTCAGGGAGGGTTACTGAAGCTTTCTTT. This codes for CAISGRVTEAFF.

The chain carries TRBV2 and TRBJ2-7; D may be TRBD2 (5 bases). The length of the CDR3 is 14 residues. Between the trimmed V and J ends, which lost 4 bases and 2 bases, there was a span of 12 bases. Germline lookup yields CDR1 SNHLY and CDR2 FYNNEI. The CDR3 region is CASSVGWGAYEQYF. CDR3 bases: TGTGCCAGCAGTGTCGGGTGGGGAGCCTACGAGCAGTACTTC.

The chain is built from TRBV23-1 and TRBJ2-1; D is perhaps TRBD2 (5 bases). TRBV23-1 is identified as an open reading frame with a role that is uncertain. This CDR3 has 13 amino acids. V was cut by 9 bases and J by 1 base, with 10 bases left in between. Written as DNA, the CDR3 is TGCGCCAGAGGACTCGGTTCCTACAATGAGCAGTTCTTC. Translated: CARGLGSYNEQFF.

This chain joins TRBV6-5 and TRBJ2-7, with unresolved D. The CDR3 contains 13 residues. CDR1 MNHEY and CDR2 SVGAGI come from the germline V gene. Trimming removed 0 bases from V and 1 base from J, with 4 bases in between. The CDR3, as DNA: TGTGCCAGCAGTTACTCTAATTCCTACGAGCAGTACTTC. Protein: CASSYSNSYEQYF.

This chain connects TRBV4-2 to TRBJ1-1; D unclear. Germline V CDR1 and CDR2: LGHNA, YNFKEQ. The CDR3 length is 14 residues. Between the trimmed V and J ends, which lost 1 base and 1 base, there was a span of 7 bases. In DNA, the CDR3 is TGTGCCAGCAGCCAAGGTCCCGGGAACACTGAAGCTTTCTTT. Protein product: CASSQGPGNTEAFF.

V is TRBV5-1 and J is TRBJ2-4, with TRBD1 matching 7 bases. In germline, CDR1 is SGHRS, CDR2 YFSETQ. Germline trimming cut 2 bases from V and 3 bases from J; bases unmatched to any gene: 5. The CDR3 sequence is 15 residues long. The CDR3 is CASSLQGIDKNIQYF. The CDR3 DNA reads as TGCGCCAGCAGCTTACAGGGGATTGACAAAAACATTCAGTACTTC.

The chain couples TRBV7-3 to TRBJ2-3; D is perhaps TRBD1 (6 bases). The V end was cut by 5 bases, the J end by 2 bases, with 14 bases between. This CDR3 region has 15 residues. Germline lookup yields CDR1 SGHTA and CDR2 FQGTGA. The CDR3 region has the DNA TGTGCCAGCAGCCCAGGGGTCTACTTCACAGATACGCAGTATTTT. Its translation is CASSPGVYFTDTQYF.

The chain couples TRBV5-4 to TRBJ2-7, with 7 bases matching TRBD2. Germline CDR1 reads SGHNT; CDR2 reads YYREEE (reference sequence). The CDR3 spans 13 residues. Trimming at V came to 2 bases and at J to 3 bases, leaving 2 bases not matched to a gene. CDR3 bases: TGTGCCAGCAGCTTAGGCGGGGGCTACGAGCAGTACTTC. This gives the protein CASSLGGGYEQYF.

The CDR3 here is CASSHPKRTSGRSHEQFF. CDR3 in DNA: TGTGCCAGCAGCCACCCCAAAAGGACTAGCGGGAGATCCCATGAGCAGTTCTTC. The rearrangement links TRBV4-2 to TRBJ2-1; TRBD2 matches at 13 bases. The CDR3 contains 18 residues. Germline CDR1 is LGHNA and CDR2 is YNFKEQ. The V segment lost 3 bases and the J segment 8 bases; nucleotides outside the gene matches: 13.

The table lists this clone with a count of one. J is TRBJ2-1 and V is TRBV27; 7 positions agree with TRBD2. CDR3 length: 16 amino acids. Germline lookup yields CDR1 MNHEY and CDR2 SMNVEV (reference sequence). The trim removed 2 bases at V and 5 bases at J, leaving 9 bases unmatched. In DNA form, the CDR3 reads TGTGCCAGCAGTTTAGTTCTTCCGGGGGGACACAATGAGCAGTTCTTC. Translating gives CASSLVLPGGHNEQFF.

As to this clone: Sequence at one end of the junction differs from germline and may be a read error. The chain is built from TRBV7-8 and TRBJ1-2; D is unresolved. Per germline, CDR1 SGHVS and CDR2 FQNEAQ. The length of the CDR3 is 15 residues. In nucleotides, the CDR3 is TGTGCCAGCAGCTTAGCTTTGTCGGGTAACCATGGCTACACCTTC. Amino acids: CASSLALSGNHGYTF.